This is a list of T cell receptor beta chains from one sample in a study of blood T cell repertoires in COVID-19. TCRdb's table, derived via immunoSEQ multiplex PCR, lists solely in-frame clones and lacks some. The table records about 95,000 clones, roughly 90% of them present only once. The sample was peripheral blood. These receptors originate from a man in his sixties with COVID-19, enrolled during active disease. CDR3s include the opening cysteine and the closing phenylalanine or tryptophan. A D gene is named only where the DNA matches it firmly. Clone size is not always given. Where it is, it says once, few, many or a class for expanded clones.

>NA|NA|TRBV7-9|TRBJ1-1
CASSPEGGGTVAFF
TGTGCCAGCAGCCCCGAAGGGGGTGGGACGGTGGCTTTCTTT
>NA|NA|TRBV10-2|TRBJ2-5
CATWTSPETQYF
TGCGCCACTTGGACTTCCCCAGAGACCCAGTACTTC
>NA|NA|TRBV28|TRBJ1-1
CASSQSKNTEAFF
TGTGCCAGCAGTCAATCCAAGAACACTGAAGCTTTCTTT
>NA|NA|TRBV6-5|TRBJ2-7
CASGGSPGYEQYF
TGTGCCAGCGGAGGCTCGCCTGGCTACGAGCAGTACTTC
>NA|TRBD2|TRBV5-4|TRBJ2-5
CASSPTSGIEETQYF
TGTGCCAGCAGCCCAACTAGCGGGATTGAAGAGACCCAGTACTTC
>NA|TRBD1|TRBV5-1|TRBJ2-2
CASSFSGQGPFGELFF
TGCGCCAGCAGCTTTTCGGGACAGGGTCCTTTCGGGGAGCTGTTTTTT
>few|NA|TRBV19|TRBJ2-2
CASSMAQNTGELFF
TGTGCCAGTAGTATGGCACAGAACACCGGGGAGCTGTTTTTT
>NA|NA|TRBV27|TRBJ2-7
CASTPRGGSHHEQYF
TGTGCCAGCACTCCTAGAGGAGGGAGCCACCACGAGCAGTACTTC
>NA|NA|TRBV2|TRBJ1-5
CASSYNRDQPQHF
TGTGCCAGCAGTTATAATCGGGATCAGCCCCAGCATTTT
>NA|NA|TRBV28|TRBJ1-1
CASSLAGIPMNTEAFF
TGTGCCAGCAGTTTAGCAGGGATTCCCATGAACACTGAAGCTTTCTTT
>NA|TRBD1|TRBV6-6|TRBJ1-2
CASSYSTGGDGYTF
TGTGCCAGCAGTTACTCGACAGGGGGCGATGGCTACACCTTC
>once|NA|TRBV21-1|TRBJ2-1
CASSPKGSGEQFF
TGTGCCAGCAGCCCAAAGGGCTCGGGAGAGCAGTTCTTC
>NA|NA|TRBV5-1|TRBJ2-7
CASSFTSSPSYEQYF
TGCGCCAGCAGCTTTACTAGTTCACCTTCCTACGAGCAGTACTTC
>NA|TRBD2|TRBV6-6|TRBJ2-1
CASSSGTSGSNEQFF
TGTGCCAGTTCCTCCGGGACTAGCGGGAGTAATGAGCAGTTCTTC
>NA|NA|TRBV3-1/TRBV3-2|TRBJ1-3
CASSQGLGASGNTIYF
TGTGCCAGCAGCCAAGGTTTAGGGGCCTCTGGAAACACCATATATTTT
>NA|NA|TRBV4-1|TRBJ1-2
CASSQDPTEAFGGYTF
TGCGCCAGCAGCCAAGATCCTACGGAGGCCTTTGGTGGCTACACCTTC
>NA|TRBD1|TRBV11-2|TRBJ2-3
CASSLGQGADTQYF
TGTGCCAGCAGCTTGGGACAGGGGGCAGATACGCAGTATTTT
>NA|NA|TRBV9|TRBJ2-3
CASSVSGSLTDTQYF
TGTGCCAGCAGCGTCTCCGGGTCCCTCACAGATACGCAGTATTTT
>few|NA|TRBV9|TRBJ2-7
CASSVTGTAYEQYF
TGTGCCAGCAGCGTCACAGGGACCGCCTACGAGCAGTACTTC
>NA|NA|TRBV29-1|TRBJ1-1
CSVKTGEVQMNTEAFF
TGCAGCGTTAAGACAGGAGAGGTACAAATGAACACTGAAGCTTTCTTT
>NA|NA|TRBV7-2|TRBJ2-2
CASSFPPGAAPGGELFF
TGTGCCAGCAGCTTCCCCCCGGGAGCGGCCCCCGGCGGGGAGCTGTTTTTT
>NA|NA|TRBV21-1|TRBJ1-6
CASSTVRGAEGNSPLHF
TGTGCCAGCAGCACCGTGCGGGGGGCCGAGGGTAATTCACCCCTCCACTTT
>NA|TRBD1|TRBV7-8|TRBJ2-7
CASSPGTDYEQYF
TGTGCCAGCAGCCCAGGGACAGACTACGAGCAGTACTTC
>NA|NA|TRBV29-1|TRBJ2-7
CSVEDQKGYEQYF
TGCAGCGTTGAAGATCAAAAGGGGTACGAGCAGTACTTC
>few|NA|TRBV2|TRBJ2-7
CASSEAQGSSYEQYF
TGTGCCAGCAGTGAAGCTCAGGGAAGCTCCTACGAGCAGTACTTC
>few|TRBD2|TRBV29-1|TRBJ2-1
CSVRGLANNEQFF
TGCAGCGTTCGCGGACTAGCGAACAATGAGCAGTTCTTC
>NA|TRBD2|TRBV9|TRBJ2-3
CASSVVGSAGGPPDTQYF
TGTGCCAGCAGCGTAGTGGGTTCGGCGGGAGGTCCGCCAGATACGCAGTATTTT
>once|NA|TRBV30|TRBJ1-6
CAWSVEGLLTFTLHF
TGTGCCTGGAGTGTAGAGGGTCTCCTCACCTTCACCCTCCACTTT
>NA|TRBD1|TRBV6-5|TRBJ1-4
CASSYRDRGNEKLFF
TGTGCCAGCAGTTACCGGGACAGGGGTAATGAAAAACTGTTTTTT
>NA|TRBD1|TRBV6-5|TRBJ1-1
CASSSQRQGWTEAFF
TGTGCCAGCAGTTCCCAACGACAGGGTTGGACTGAAGCTTTCTTT
>NA|NA|TRBV30|TRBJ1-1
CAWSGGAEAFF
TGTGCCTGGAGCGGAGGGGCCGAAGCTTTCTTT
>NA|TRBD1|TRBV5-6|TRBJ2-5
CASSTQDRGSGETQYF
TGTGCCAGCAGCACGCAGGACAGGGGGAGCGGGGAGACCCAGTACTTC
>NA|NA|TRBV19|TRBJ2-7
CASSPESSYEQYF
TGTGCCAGTAGCCCAGAAAGCTCCTACGAGCAGTACTTC